Listed below are T cell receptor beta chains from one sample, sequenced in a study of radiation and T cells in renal cell carcinoma. Sequenced by immunoSEQ multiplex PCR; TCRdb stores in-frame clones only, minus some. The data show 85,000 to 100,000 clones, approximately 86% seen once. Here the sequenced sample was blood, taken from a patient whose treatment included radiotherapy and nephrectomy. The receptors derive from a man between 50 and 59 years old with renal cell carcinoma. Each CDR3 is given with its conserved first and last residue. A D gene is named only where the DNA matches it firmly. The size field is filled for only some rows; it gives once, few, many or a size class.

.	TRBV6-1	.	TRBJ1-1	TGTGCCAGCAGTGAAGCGCATCAGAACACTGAAGCTTTCTTT	CASSEAHQNTEAFF
.	TRBV9	.	TRBJ1-6	TGTGCCAGCAGCTCGACACCGGGCTCCTATAATTCACCCCTCCACTTT	CASSSTPGSYNSPLHF
.	TRBV5-1	.	TRBJ2-5	TGCGCCAGCAGCTTGGGGAACTCCGAGACCCAGTACTTC	CASSLGNSETQYF
.	TRBV7-9	.	TRBJ2-7	TGTGCCAGCAGCTCCGAAGGGGTAGAGGCGCAGTACTTC	CASSSEGVEAQYF
.	TRBV2	.	TRBJ2-1	TGTGCCAGCAGTTACATCCATGGACAACACTCCTACAATGAGCAGTTCTTC	CASSYIHGQHSYNEQFF
TRBD2	TRBV6-5	.	TRBJ2-1	TGTGCCAGCAGCCGGGGACTAGCGGACTACAATGAGCAGTTCTTC	CASSRGLADYNEQFF
.	TRBV21-1	once	TRBJ2-5	TGTGCCAGCAGCAAAGCCTCCGGGCTAGCGGGGGAAGAGACCCAGTACTTC	CASSKASGLAGEETQYF
TRBD2	TRBV7-2	.	TRBJ2-7	TGTGCCAGCAGCACAGTGGCGGGGGGCCAGAGGGAGCAGTACTTC	CASSTVAGGQREQYF
.	TRBV18	.	TRBJ2-1	TGTGCCAGCTCACCGGAAAGACAGTACGGGCACAATGAGCAGTTCTTC	CASSPERQYGHNEQFF
TRBD1	TRBV4-2	.	TRBJ1-2	TGTGCCAGCAGCCAACGGACAGGGACTGGCGATGGCTACACCTTC	CASSQRTGTGDGYTF
TRBD2	TRBV5-1	.	TRBJ2-7	TGCGCCAGCAGCTTGACCGCGGGAGCTTACGAGCAGTACTTC	CASSLTAGAYEQYF
.	TRBV6-4	few	TRBJ2-7	TGTGCCAGCAGTGTGACGGTTGGCTACGAGCAGTACTTC	CASSVTVGYEQYF
.	TRBV6-5	.	TRBJ1-1	TGTGCCAGCAGACAGGGAATGGACGCTGAAGCTTTCTTT	CASRQGMDAEAFF
.	TRBV5-6	.	TRBJ2-5	TGTGCCAGCAGCCTGGACCAAGAGACCCAGTACTTC	CASSLDQETQYF
.	TRBV13	few	TRBJ2-6	TGTGCCAGCAGCTCCCGAAGGGAATCTGGGGCCAACGTCCTGACTTTC	CASSSRRESGANVLTF
.	TRBV2	.	TRBJ1-4	TGTGCCAGCAGAGTCGGGACCGCTAATGAAAAACTGTTTTTT	CASRVGTANEKLFF
.	TRBV5-6	.	TRBJ1-2	.	CASILEGLSGYTF
.	TRBV7-9	.	TRBJ2-1	TGTGCCAGCAGCTTACCCCAGGTCGGACCAAGCCATGCTTACAATGAGCAGTTCTTC	CASSLPQVGPSHAYNEQFF
TRBD1	TRBV9	once	TRBJ2-6	TGTGCCAGCAGCGTATTTCCAGGGGGCGCTGGGGCCAACGTCCTGACTTTC	CASSVFPGGAGANVLTF
.	TRBV15	once	TRBJ2-3	TGTGCCACCAGCCACGGGACCACAGCCCTCACAGATACGCAGTATTTT	CATSHGTTALTDTQYF
TRBD1	TRBV6-6	.	TRBJ1-5	TGTGCCAGCAGTTCCCCCGACAGGGGGCCCAATCAGCCCCAGCATTTT	CASSSPDRGPNQPQHF
.	TRBV6-1	.	TRBJ1-2	TGTGCCAGCAGTGAGACAGAAACTAACTATGGCTACACCTTC	CASSETETNYGYTF
.	TRBV28	.	TRBJ1-2	TGTGCCAGCAGTTTACAAGGGGAGGGCTATGGCTACACCTTC	CASSLQGEGYGYTF
.	TRBV29-1	.	TRBJ1-4	TGCAGCGTCGGCCCAGGGTCCGAAAAACTGTTTTTT	CSVGPGSEKLFF
.	TRBV6-5	.	TRBJ2-5	TGTGCCAGCGGGTGGGAGACCCAGTACTTC	CASGWETQYF
.	TRBV5-4	.	TRBJ2-5	TGTGCCAGCAGCTTGGTCGGCGGAGAGACCCAGTACTTC	CASSLVGGETQYF
TRBD2	TRBV27	.	TRBJ2-5	TGTGCCAGCAGTCCTTTCGGGGGAGCGGGAGTGGGGAAGACCCAGTACTTC	CASSPFGGAGVGKTQYF
.	TRBV6-1	.	TRBJ1-2	TGTGCCAGCGGTTATGGGGATGATGGCTACACCTTC	CASGYGDDGYTF
TRBD2	TRBV27	.	TRBJ2-7	TGTGCCAGCAGTGACCTGACTAGCATCTACGAGCAGTACTTC	CASSDLTSIYEQYF
.	TRBV25-1	.	TRBJ2-2	TGTGCCAGCAGTGGGTTAGCGGAGTCCACCGGGGAGCTGTTTTTT	CASSGLAESTGELFF
TRBD2	TRBV30	once	TRBJ2-1	TGTGCCTGGGGGACTAGCGGGCAGAACAATGAGCAGTTCTTC	CAWGTSGQNNEQFF
.	TRBV11-2	.	TRBJ1-2	TGTGCCAGCAGCTTAGGCGGACTAGCTGGTGGCTACACCTTC	CASSLGGLAGGYTF